The 31 T cell receptor beta chains listed next were all sequenced from one sample in a study of blood T cell repertoires in COVID-19. Clones were sequenced by immunoSEQ multiplex PCR, and TCRdb holds only the in-frame ones, with some missing. The data show tens of thousands of clones, about four fifths seen once. Material: peripheral blood. These receptors were obtained from a woman aged 45-59 years with active or convalescent COVID-19.

A few counts support this clone. The CDR3 DNA reads TGTGCCAGCAGCCAGAGGCTCGAGCAGTACTTC. Its translation: CASSQRLEQYF. The rearrangement joins TRBV7-2 to TRBJ2-7; D not resolved. The CDR3 sequence is 11 residues long. Trimming cost V 5 bases and J 6 bases, with 8 bases left between them. Germline CDR1 reads SGHTA; CDR2 reads FQGNSA.

This clone was seen once. The genes are TRBV18 and TRBJ1-2, with D possibly TRBD1 on 6 matching bases. Germline V gene lookup returns CDR1 KGHSH and CDR2 LQKENI. This CDR3 is built from 14 residues. Trimming stripped 2 bases from V and 6 bases from J, with 13 bases between. Written as DNA, the CDR3 is TGTGCCAGCTCACCAGACAGGCAGGTCAATGGCTACACCTTC. Residues: CASSPDRQVNGYTF.

This sequence joins TRBV6-6 and TRBJ1-1; 10 bases align to TRBD1. The CDR3 contains 13 residues. The trim removed 6 bases at V and 4 bases at J, leaving 2 bases unmatched. In germline, CDR1 is MNHNY, CDR2 SVGAGI (reference sequence). CDR3 coding DNA: TGTGCCAGCAGGGGACAGGGGAGCACTGAAGCTTTCTTT. It yields the protein CASRGQGSTEAFF.

This clone has a single count. This rearrangement joins TRBV15 to TRBJ2-7; 7 bases agree with TRBD2. Germline V gives CDR1 LNHNV, CDR2 YYDKDF (reference sequence). The CDR3 is made up of 15 amino acids. V shed 1 base, J shed 0 bases, and the junction held 3 bases outside the gene matches. The CDR3 loop reads CATSRGGGGSYEQYF. The CDR3 DNA is TGTGCCACCAGCAGAGGGGGCGGGGGCTCCTACGAGCAGTACTTC.

Only one count was recorded for this clone. The chain combines TRBV27 with TRBJ2-7; perhaps TRBD2 as D (6 bases). Germline lookup yields CDR1 MNHEY and CDR2 SMNVEV (reference sequence). The CDR3 has 13 amino acids. The germline V and J ends were trimmed by 5 bases and 7 bases, with 15 bases remaining between them. The CDR3 DNA reads as TGTGCCAGCAGTCGGACTGCTGGAGGGGAGCAGTACTTC. It is translated as CASSRTAGGEQYF.

The genes are TRBV4-2 and TRBJ1-2; possibly TRBD1 for D (6 bases). The length of the CDR3 is 17 residues. Germline CDR1 reads LGHNA; CDR2 reads YNFKEQ. The V gene lost 1 base and the J gene lost 6 bases, with 21 bases spanning the gap. As DNA, the CDR3 is TGTGCCAGCAGCCAAGCCCCCGGGGCTTCAGGGGCCGATGGCTACACCTTC. Its translation is CASSQAPGASGADGYTF.

The gene calls are TRBV28 and TRBJ2-7; D gene unclear. The germline V and J ends were trimmed by 6 bases and 4 bases, with 16 bases remaining between them. This CDR3 has 14 amino acids. The germline gives CDR1 MDHEN, CDR2 SYDVKM. CDR3 sequence (DNA): TGTGCCAGCAGCCCAACCGCTATCATGTACGAGCAGTACTTC. Residues: CASSPTAIMYEQYF.

The chain has TRBV11-3 and TRBJ2-3, with 12 bases aligning to TRBD2. CDR1 and CDR2 from the germline V gene are SGHNT and YENEEA. J gave up 2 bases and V 5 bases, and 5 bases lay outside the gene matches. The CDR3 is 16 residues long. Written as DNA, the CDR3 is TGTGCCAGCAGCCTCGGGACTAGCGGGTTCACAGATACGCAGTATTTT. This encodes CASSLGTSGFTDTQYF. Filled out from reference TRBV11-3 and TRBJ2-3, the complete variable domain reads EAGVVQSPRYKIIEKKQPVAFWCNPISGHNTLYWYLQNLGQGPELLIRYENEEAVDDSQLPKDRFSAERLKGVDSTLKIQPAELGDSAVYLCASSLGTSGFTDTQYFGPGTRLTVL.

V is TRBV5-1 and J is TRBJ1-2; D remains ambiguous. Germline V gene data show CDR1 as SGHRS and CDR2 as YFSETQ. The CDR3 spans 13 residues. The germline V and J ends were trimmed by 0 bases and 7 bases, with 10 bases remaining between them. The CDR3 region has the DNA TGCGCCAGCAGCTTGGGAGGAGACGGTGGCTACACCTTC. Translated, it gives CASSLGGDGGYTF.

The chain links TRBV5-1 to TRBJ2-7; no firm D call. This CDR3 spans 14 amino acids. Germline CDR1 is SGHRS and CDR2 is YFSETQ. V was cut by 4 bases and J by 7 bases, with 18 bases left in between. This CDR3 is CASSQSVVLREQYF. The CDR3 nucleotides read TGCGCCAGCAGCCAGAGCGTAGTACTACGGGAGCAGTACTTC.

This clone was seen a single time. This sequence joins TRBV30 and TRBJ1-2; D is unresolved. The germline V and J ends were trimmed by 1 base and 7 bases, with 25 bases remaining between them. The CDR3 runs to 17 residues. Germline CDR1 reads GTSNPN; CDR2 reads SVGIG (reference sequence). CDR3 DNA: TGTGCCTGGAGTGGGTCCCGCTTATTACCTGAGACGGGTGGCTACACCTTC. Residues: CAWSGSRLLPETGGYTF.

The gene calls are TRBV1 and TRBJ1-2; TRBD1 was called by the table and not checked on the DNA. TRBV1 is an annotated pseudogene. The CDR3 is made up of 18 amino acids. CDR3 bases: TGCACCAGCAGCCAACCGACAGGGGATGAACGGTTGGACTATGGCTACACCTTC. Its translation: CTSSQPTGDERLDYGYTF.

The chain has TRBV30 and TRBJ1-6, with D tentatively TRBD1 (5 bases). V lost 1 base and J lost 8, with 12 bases in between. From germline, CDR1 is GTSNPN and CDR2 SVGIG (reference sequence). This CDR3 is 14 amino acids long. CDR3 DNA: TGTGCCTGGAGTGGGGCAGTAGGGGATTCACCCCTCCACTTT. This encodes CAWSGAVGDSPLHF.

The CDR3 sequence is CAWQRQGNYGYTF. Written as DNA, the CDR3 is TGTGCCTGGCAGAGACAGGGTAACTATGGCTACACCTTC. The J gene is TRBJ1-2, the V gene TRBV30; 7 positions agree with TRBD1. V gave up 5 bases and J gave up 1 base; unmatched junction bases: 4. Germline CDR1 is GTSNPN and CDR2 is SVGIG (reference sequence). This CDR3 is built from 13 residues.

The chain joins TRBV30 to TRBJ2-7; the match to TRBD2 covers 10 bases. Germline trimming cut 4 bases from V and 4 bases from J; bases unmatched to any gene: 7. The CDR3 covers 14 residues. CDR1 and CDR2 (germline): GTSNPN, SVGIG (reference sequence). CDR3 loop: CAWKSGRAGYEQYF. The CDR3 DNA is TGTGCCTGGAAGAGCGGGAGGGCAGGATACGAGCAGTACTTC.

This clone turned up a few times. The chain recombines TRBV5-4 with TRBJ2-3; 13 bases fit TRBD2. The CDR3 loop spans 16 amino acids. Germline trimming cut 4 bases from V and 2 bases from J; bases unmatched to any gene: 4. Germline CDR1 reads SGHNT; CDR2 reads YYREEE (reference sequence). CDR3 region: CASSPTSGRATDTQYF. CDR3 bases: TGTGCCAGCAGCCCAACTAGCGGGAGGGCCACAGATACGCAGTATTTT.

The genes are TRBV3-1 (or the pseudogene TRBV3-2) and TRBJ2-6; D call uncertain. The V end was cut by 4 bases, the J end by 1 base, with 8 bases between. This CDR3 comprises 15 residues. Germline V gives CDR1 LGHDT, CDR2 YNNKEL (reference sequence). The CDR3 reads CASSLYSSGANVLTF. In nucleotides, the CDR3 is TGTGCCAGCAGCCTTTACAGTTCTGGGGCCAACGTCCTGACTTTC.

The CDR3 DNA reads TGTGCCAGTAGTATAGATTGGGACAGTGAAAAACTGTTTTTT. Its protein is CASSIDWDSEKLFF. This rearrangement joins TRBV19 to TRBJ1-4, with TRBD1 identical over 7 bases. CDR3 length equals 14 residues. V lost 0 bases and J lost 7; bases outside the gene matches: 2. Per germline, CDR1 LNHDA and CDR2 SQIVND (reference sequence). Combining the CDR3 with reference TRBV19 and TRBJ1-4 gives the whole variable domain DGGITQSPKYLFRKEGQNVTLSCEQNLNHDAMYWYRQDPGQGLRLIYYSQIVNDFQKGDIAEGYSVSREKKESFPLTVTSAQKNPTAFYLCASSIDWDSEKLFFGSGTQLSVL.

Here the CDR3 DNA reads TGTGCCATCAGTGAGCCCCAGGGGAGCAGTTACAATGAGCAGTTCTTC. This codes for CAISEPQGSSYNEQFF. The chain employs TRBV10-3 and TRBJ2-1; a possible D gene is TRBD1 (6 bases). CDR3 size: 16 residues. CDR1 is ENHRY and CDR2 is SYGVKD in the germline V gene. V lost 2 bases, J lost 4 bases, and 15 bases lay in between.

The chain uses TRBV20-1 and TRBJ2-1, with D perhaps matching TRBD1 (6 bases). Germline loops: CDR1 DFQATT, CDR2 SNEGSKA (reference sequence). The V end lost 6 bases, the J end lost 7 bases, and 10 bases lay between the germline ends. The CDR3 is 11 residues long. In DNA form, the CDR3 reads TGCAGTGCAAGCAGGGGTAATGAGCAGTTCTTC. Its translation: CSASRGNEQFF.

The rearrangement links TRBV2 to TRBJ1-5; D not resolved. V was trimmed by 5 bases and J by 0 bases, leaving 11 bases between them. The germline CDR1 and CDR2 sequences are SNHLY and FYNNEI. The CDR3 has 15 residues. The CDR3 coding sequence is TGTGCCAGCAGTACTAACACACGTAGCAATCAGCCCCAGCATTTT. Translating it yields CASSTNTRSNQPQHF. The full variable domain, rest sourced from reference TRBV2 and TRBJ1-5, is EPEVTQTPSHQVTQMGQEVILRCVPISNHLYFYWYRQILGQKVEFLVSFYNNEISEKSEIFDDQFSVERPDGSNFTLKIRSTKLEDSAMYFCASSTNTRSNQPQHFGDGTRLSIL.

In nucleotides, the CDR3 is TGTGCCAGCCGACAGCGAACTAATGAAAAACTGTTTTTT. This gives the protein CASRQRTNEKLFF. This rearrangement joins TRBV7-9 to TRBJ1-4; D may be TRBD1 (5 bases). The CDR3 totals 13 residues. Trimming removed 8 bases from V and 1 base from J, with 8 bases in between. Germline-derived CDR1 and CDR2 are SEHNR and FQNEAQ (reference sequence).

This clone was counted only a few times. The chain uses TRBV4-3 and TRBJ1-2, with D possibly matching TRBD1 (5 bases). The CDR3 extends over 15 amino acids. V lost 1 base, J lost 9 bases, and 18 bases lay in between. In germline, CDR1 is LGHNA, CDR2 YSLEER. As DNA, the CDR3 is TGCGCCAGCAGCCAAGTGGGGCAGGCCCAAGATAGCTACACCTTC. It is translated as CASSQVGQAQDSYTF.

This clone was seen more than once but under ten times. The chain joins TRBV4-2 to TRBJ1-2; unclear D gene. V lost 4 bases and J lost 3, with 18 bases in between. CDR3 length: 16 amino acids. Looked up from germline, CDR1 is LGHNA and CDR2 is YNFKEQ. As DNA, the CDR3 is TGTGCCAGCAGCCGAAAGATAGATAGCGGGTACTATGGCTACACCTTC. The encoded protein is CASSRKIDSGYYGYTF.

The J gene is TRBJ1-5, the V gene TRBV29-1; D is unresolved. Germline-derived CDR1 and CDR2 are SQVTM and ANQGSEA. The length of the CDR3 is 16 residues. The V end was cut by 1 base, the J end by 9 bases, with 22 bases between. CDR3 loop: CSVEGLPDSVRWPQHF. Here the CDR3 DNA reads TGCAGCGTTGAAGGTCTCCCGGACTCGGTCCGCTGGCCCCAGCATTTT.

The genes are TRBV5-5 and TRBJ1-2; 10 nucleotides align to TRBD1. The CDR3 totals 15 residues. CDR1 and CDR2 from the germline V gene are SGHKS and YYEKEE (reference sequence). The ends lost 3 bases at V and 2 bases at J; junction bases unmatched: 4. The CDR3 region is CASSSRQGANYGYTF. The CDR3 DNA reads as TGTGCCAGCAGCTCACGACAGGGGGCGAACTATGGCTACACCTTC.

The chain combines TRBV30 with TRBJ1-6, with TRBD1 identical over 9 bases. Germline-derived CDR1 and CDR2 are GTSNPN and SVGIG (reference sequence). The CDR3 contains 14 residues. With V trimmed by 1 base and J by 9 bases, 4 bases remained unmatched. The CDR3 nucleotides are TGTGCCTGGAGTGGACAGGGGGGAATTTCACCCCTCCACTTT. Translating gives CAWSGQGGISPLHF. The full variable domain, with the rest looked up from reference TRBV30 and TRBJ1-6, is SQTIHQWPATLVQPVGSPLSLECTVEGTSNPNLYWYRQAAGRGLQLLFYSVGIGQISSEVPQNLSASRPQDRQFILSSKKLLLSDSGFYLCAWSGQGGISPLHFGNGTRLTVT.

This clone was observed once. The chain employs TRBV5-6 and TRBJ1-2; possibly TRBD1 for D (6 bases). CDR3 size: 16 residues. Looked up from germline, CDR1 is SGHDT and CDR2 is YYEEEE. With 4 bases removed from V and 4 bases from J, the gap between germline ends came to 20 bases. This CDR3 is CASSRNPGQGGYGYTF. The CDR3 DNA reads as TGTGCCAGCAGCCGAAACCCGGGACAAGGGGGCTATGGCTACACCTTC.

This clone was counted a single time. The chain combines TRBV28 with TRBJ1-5, with D tentatively TRBD1 (5 bases). Germline CDR1 and CDR2: MDHEN and SYDVKM. V was trimmed by 2 bases and J by 1 base, leaving 12 bases between them. The CDR3 consists of 16 residues. As DNA, the CDR3 is TGTGCCAGCAGTTTACCTCGCAGGGTGAGCAATCAGCCCCAGCATTTT. The encoded protein is CASSLPRRVSNQPQHF.

The genes are TRBV20-1 and TRBJ2-3; 7 bases line up with TRBD2. The CDR3 is made up of 15 amino acids. Germline V gene data show CDR1 as DFQATT and CDR2 as SNEGSKA (reference sequence). With 3 bases clipped from V and 3 bases from J, the junction kept 9 bases outside the gene matches. Written as DNA, the CDR3 is TGCAGTGCTAGTGGCGGGGAGGGGTGGACAGATACGCAGTATTTT. Residues: CSASGGEGWTDTQYF.

The rearrangement links TRBV21-1 to TRBJ1-4. TRBV21-1 corresponds to a pseudogene. This CDR3 has 17 amino acids. The CDR3 DNA is TGTGCCAGCAGCCCGCGGGGCAGTGTCGCAACTAATGAAAAACTGTTTTTT. Encoded protein: CASSPRGSVATNEKLFF.